These 6 T cell receptor beta chains came from one sample sequenced in a study of early T cells in non-severe SARS-CoV-2 infection. One entry per CDR3 protein, called by TCRdb with MiXCR from the 5' RACE reads. The sample records around 63,000 distinct CDR3 sequences, around 13% being singletons. The sequenced sample was whole blood. These receptors were obtained from an adult who was a healthcare worker with PCR-confirmed SARS-CoV-2 infection or an uninfected control (not recorded which).

The V gene is TRBV4-3, the J gene TRBJ2-6; D unresolved. Germline V CDR1 and CDR2: LGHNA, YSLEER. Between the trimmed V and J ends, which lost 5 bases and 0 bases, there was a span of 20 bases. The CDR3 is made up of 19 amino acids. The CDR3 nucleotides read TGCGCCAGCAGCGGAGTATCGCACCGACAATCCTCTGGGGCCAACGTCCTGACTTTC. Protein sequence: CASSGVSHRQSSGANVLTF.

The chain is built from TRBV6-2 or TRBV6-3 and TRBJ2-1; 15 bases are shared with TRBD2. The CDR3 totals 19 residues. CDR1 MNHEY and CDR2 SVGEGT come from the germline V gene. With 3 bases clipped from V and 0 bases from J, the junction kept 6 bases outside the gene matches. The CDR3 coding sequence is TGTGCCAGCAGTTATGGGACTAGCGGGGGGACCATCTCCTACAATGAGCAGTTCTTC. It yields the protein CASSYGTSGGTISYNEQFF.

This clonotype was seen many times. The chain has TRBV5-4 and TRBJ1-1, with 8 positions matching TRBD1. Germline loops: CDR1 SGHNT, CDR2 YYREEE (reference sequence). The CDR3 loop spans 14 amino acids. Trimming took 3 bases from V and 6 from J; bases not matched to a gene: 7. The CDR3 reads CASSSDREVAEAFF. CDR3 nucleotides: TGTGCCAGCAGCTCGGACAGGGAAGTCGCTGAAGCTTTCTTT.

In its sample, this clonotype was seen a few times. The CDR3 sequence is CASSLLGDSPLHF. CDR3 bases: TGTGCCAGCAGTTTGTTAGGGGACTCACCCCTCCACTTT. The rearrangement links TRBV12-3 or TRBV12-4 to TRBJ1-6, with a weak D call TRBD1 (5 bases). The CDR3 sequence is 13 residues long. V lost 3 bases, J lost 10 bases, and 10 bases lay in between.

The V and J genes are TRBV3-1 and TRBJ2-3; D is undetermined. Trimming cost V 1 base and J 3 bases, with 11 bases left between them. CDR1 is LGHDT and CDR2 is YNNKEL in the germline V gene (reference sequence). CDR3 size: 15 residues. The CDR3 loop reads CASSQGPLGTDTQYF. CDR3 nucleotides: TGTGCCAGCAGCCAAGGTCCACTGGGGACAGATACGCAGTATTTT.

The rearrangement links TRBV29-1 to TRBJ1-2; the match to TRBD1 covers 9 bases. The CDR3 contains 11 residues. Trimming at V came to 7 bases and at J to 5 bases, leaving 2 bases not matched to a gene. Germline loops: CDR1 SQVTM, CDR2 ANQGSEA. The CDR3 DNA reads as TGCAGCGAGGGGACAGGGTATGGCTACACCTTC. Its protein product is CSEGTGYGYTF.